This T cell receptor beta chain was sequenced during a study of blood T cell repertoires in COVID-19. The wider study: The United States, Italy and Spain supplied acute and convalescent COVID-19 samples. T cells, B-cell-depleted T cells, or PBMCs supplied cDNA or gDNA.

Original processing methods: Reference gene primer amplification yielded estimated nucleated cell counts. Profiled with immunoSEQ multiplex PCR; TCRdb holds only in-frame clones, not every one. That table furnishes V, J and clone size, whereas the DNA furnished D and trimming. The sample has tens of thousands of clones; around 89% are singletons. The CDR3 is 14 residues long. Germline assignment: CDR1 SEHNR and CDR2 FQNEAQ (reference sequence). Trimming removed 5 bases from V and 6 bases from J; junction bases left unmatched: 6. The sample consisted of peripheral blood. The origin of this receptor is a human donor in a cohort sampled during active COVID-19. The V gene is TRBV7-9, the J gene TRBJ2-2, with TRBD1 matching 7 bases. The CDR3 spells CASSGEDRPGELFF. The DNA of the CDR3 is TGTGCCAGCAGCGGAGAGGACAGGCCCGGGGAGCTGTTTTTT.